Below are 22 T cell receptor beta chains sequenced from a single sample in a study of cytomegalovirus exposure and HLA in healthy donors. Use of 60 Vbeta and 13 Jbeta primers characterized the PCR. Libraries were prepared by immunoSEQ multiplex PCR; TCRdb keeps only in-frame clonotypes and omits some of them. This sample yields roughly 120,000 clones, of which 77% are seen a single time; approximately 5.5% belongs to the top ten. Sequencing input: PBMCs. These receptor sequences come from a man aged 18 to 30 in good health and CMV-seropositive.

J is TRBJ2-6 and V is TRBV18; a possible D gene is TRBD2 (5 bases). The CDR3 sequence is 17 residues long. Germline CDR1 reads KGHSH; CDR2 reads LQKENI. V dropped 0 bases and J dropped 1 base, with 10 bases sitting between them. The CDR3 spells CASSPPSGWSGANVLTF. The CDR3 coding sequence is TGTGCCAGCTCACCACCGAGCGGTTGGTCTGGGGCCAACGTCCTGACTTTC.

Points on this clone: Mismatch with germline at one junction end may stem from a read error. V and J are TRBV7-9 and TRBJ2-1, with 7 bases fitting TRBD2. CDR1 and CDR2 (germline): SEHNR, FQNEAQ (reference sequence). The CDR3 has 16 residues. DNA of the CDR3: TGTTCCAGCTGCTTCGGGACTACCCGCTCCTACAATGAGCAGTTCTTC. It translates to CSSCFGTTRSYNEQFF.

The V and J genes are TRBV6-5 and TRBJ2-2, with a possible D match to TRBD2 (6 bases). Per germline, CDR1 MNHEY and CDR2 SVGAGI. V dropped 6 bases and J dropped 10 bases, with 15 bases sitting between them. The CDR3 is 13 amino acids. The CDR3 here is CASSQPEGPELFF. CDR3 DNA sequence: TGTGCCAGCAGCCAACCGGAGGGCCCGGAGCTGTTTTTT.

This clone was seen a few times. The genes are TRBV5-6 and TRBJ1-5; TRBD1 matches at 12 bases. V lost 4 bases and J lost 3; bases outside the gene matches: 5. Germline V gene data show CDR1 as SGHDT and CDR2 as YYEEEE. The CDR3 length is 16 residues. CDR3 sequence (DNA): TGTGCCAGCAGCCGGGGACAGGGGGCTTACAATCAGCCCCAGCATTTT. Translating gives CASSRGQGAYNQPQHF.

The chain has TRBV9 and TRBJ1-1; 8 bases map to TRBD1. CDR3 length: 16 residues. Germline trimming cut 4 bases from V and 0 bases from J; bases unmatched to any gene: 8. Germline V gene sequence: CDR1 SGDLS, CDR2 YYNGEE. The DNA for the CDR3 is TGTGCCAGCAGCAGAACAGGGGGGACTATGAACACTGAAGCTTTCTTT. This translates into CASSRTGGTMNTEAFF.

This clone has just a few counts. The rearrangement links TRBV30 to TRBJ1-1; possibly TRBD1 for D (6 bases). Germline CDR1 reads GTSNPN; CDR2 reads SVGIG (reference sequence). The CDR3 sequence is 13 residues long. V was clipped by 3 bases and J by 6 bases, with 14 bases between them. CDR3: CAWRNQGGAEAFF. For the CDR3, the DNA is TGTGCCTGGAGAAACCAAGGGGGGGCTGAAGCTTTCTTT.

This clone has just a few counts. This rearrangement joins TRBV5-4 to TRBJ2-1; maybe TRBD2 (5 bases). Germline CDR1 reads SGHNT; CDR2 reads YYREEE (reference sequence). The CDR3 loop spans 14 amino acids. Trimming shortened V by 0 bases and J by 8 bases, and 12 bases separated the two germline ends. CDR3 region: CASSLGSPGDEQFF. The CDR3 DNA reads TGTGCCAGCAGCTTGGGGTCCCCCGGGGATGAGCAGTTCTTC.

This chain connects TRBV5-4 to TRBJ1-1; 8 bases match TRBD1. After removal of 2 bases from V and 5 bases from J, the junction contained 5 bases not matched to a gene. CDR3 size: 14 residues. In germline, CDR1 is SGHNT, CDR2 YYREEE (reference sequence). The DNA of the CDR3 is TGTGCCAGCAGCTTCGGACAGGGAGATACTGAAGCTTTCTTT. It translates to CASSFGQGDTEAFF.

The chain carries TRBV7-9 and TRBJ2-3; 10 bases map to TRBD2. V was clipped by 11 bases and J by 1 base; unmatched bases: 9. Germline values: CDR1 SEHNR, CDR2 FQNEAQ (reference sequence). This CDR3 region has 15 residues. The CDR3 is CAGMELAGGTDTQYF. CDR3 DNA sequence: TGTGCCGGAATGGAGCTAGCGGGAGGCACAGATACGCAGTATTTT.

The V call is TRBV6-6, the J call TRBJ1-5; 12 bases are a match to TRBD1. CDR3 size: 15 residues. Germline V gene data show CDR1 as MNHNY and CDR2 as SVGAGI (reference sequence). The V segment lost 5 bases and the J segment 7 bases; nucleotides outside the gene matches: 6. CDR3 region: CASSPGTGGGQPQHF. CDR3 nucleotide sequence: TGTGCCAGCAGTCCCGGGACAGGGGGCGGACAGCCCCAGCATTTT.

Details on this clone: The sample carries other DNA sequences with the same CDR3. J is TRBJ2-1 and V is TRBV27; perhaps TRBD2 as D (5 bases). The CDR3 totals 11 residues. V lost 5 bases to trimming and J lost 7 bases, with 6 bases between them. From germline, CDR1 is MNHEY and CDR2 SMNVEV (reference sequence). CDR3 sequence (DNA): TGTGCCAGCAGTAGCGGAAATGAGCAGTTCTTC. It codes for CASSSGNEQFF.

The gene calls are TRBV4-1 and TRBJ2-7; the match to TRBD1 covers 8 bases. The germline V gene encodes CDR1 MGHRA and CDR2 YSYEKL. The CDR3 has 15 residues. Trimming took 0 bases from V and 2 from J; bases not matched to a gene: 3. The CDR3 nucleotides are TGCGCCAGCAGCCAAGAGACAGGGGACGCCTACGAGCAGTACTTC. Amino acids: CASSQETGDAYEQYF.

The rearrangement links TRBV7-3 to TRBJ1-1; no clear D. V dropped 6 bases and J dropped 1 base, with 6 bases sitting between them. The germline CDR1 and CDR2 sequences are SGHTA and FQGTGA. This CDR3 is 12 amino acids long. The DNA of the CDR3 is TGTGCCAGCAGTACGGGGAACACTGAAGCTTTCTTT. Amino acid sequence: CASSTGNTEAFF.

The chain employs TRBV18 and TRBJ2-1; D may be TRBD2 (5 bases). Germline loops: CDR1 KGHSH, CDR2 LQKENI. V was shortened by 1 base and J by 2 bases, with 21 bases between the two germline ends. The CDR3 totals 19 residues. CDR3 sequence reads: CASSPLPLEGAAAYNEQFF. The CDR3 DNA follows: TGTGCCAGCTCACCACTCCCTCTCGAGGGAGCGGCAGCCTACAATGAGCAGTTCTTC.

The DNA for the CDR3 is TGTGCCAGCAGTTTAACAGCCGCTAACTATGGCTACACCTTC. This encodes CASSLTAANYGYTF. This rearrangement joins TRBV28 to TRBJ1-2; D uncertain. The CDR3 length is 14 residues. Per the germline V gene, CDR1 is MDHEN and CDR2 is SYDVKM. The V gene lost 2 bases and the J gene lost 0 bases, with 7 bases spanning the gap.

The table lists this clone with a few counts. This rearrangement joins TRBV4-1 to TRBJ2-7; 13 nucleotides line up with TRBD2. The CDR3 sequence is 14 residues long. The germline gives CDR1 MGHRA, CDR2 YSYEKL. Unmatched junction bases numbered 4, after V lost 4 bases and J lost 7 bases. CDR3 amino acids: CASSLPGLAGEQYF. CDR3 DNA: TGCGCCAGCAGCCTACCGGGACTAGCGGGGGAGCAGTACTTC.

CDR3 sequence (DNA): TGTGCCATCACCCGACTAGCGGGAGAGACCCAGTACTTC. Translating it yields CAITRLAGETQYF. The rearrangement links TRBV10-3 to TRBJ2-5; TRBD2 matches at 10 bases. V trimming: 7 bases; J trimming: 4 bases; junction bases outside the gene matches: 3. CDR3 length equals 13 residues. Germline V gene lookup returns CDR1 ENHRY and CDR2 SYGVKD.

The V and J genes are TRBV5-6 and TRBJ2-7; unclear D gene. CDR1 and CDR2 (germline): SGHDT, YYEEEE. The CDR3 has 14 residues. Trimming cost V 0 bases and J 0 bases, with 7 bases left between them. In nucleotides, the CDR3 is TGTGCCAGCAGCTTGGACAGCCGCTCCTACGAGCAGTACTTC. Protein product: CASSLDSRSYEQYF.

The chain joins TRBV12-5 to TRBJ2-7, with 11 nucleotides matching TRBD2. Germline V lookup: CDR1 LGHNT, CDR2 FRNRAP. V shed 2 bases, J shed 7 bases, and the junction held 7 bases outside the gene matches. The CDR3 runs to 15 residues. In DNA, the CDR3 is TGTGCTAGTGGTTTGAAGACTAGCGGGATTCGGGAGCAGTACTTC. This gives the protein CASGLKTSGIREQYF.

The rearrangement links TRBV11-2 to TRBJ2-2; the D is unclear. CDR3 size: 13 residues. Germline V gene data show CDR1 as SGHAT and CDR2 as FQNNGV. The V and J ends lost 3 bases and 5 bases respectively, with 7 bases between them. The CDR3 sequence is CASSFLSTGELFF. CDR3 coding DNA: TGTGCCAGCAGCTTTCTGTCTACCGGGGAGCTGTTTTTT.

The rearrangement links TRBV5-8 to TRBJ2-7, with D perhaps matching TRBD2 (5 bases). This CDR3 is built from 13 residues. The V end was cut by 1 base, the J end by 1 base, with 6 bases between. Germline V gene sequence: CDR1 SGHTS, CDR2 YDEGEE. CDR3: CASSLRGSYEQYF. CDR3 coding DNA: TGTGCCAGCAGCTTGAGAGGGTCCTACGAGCAGTACTTC.

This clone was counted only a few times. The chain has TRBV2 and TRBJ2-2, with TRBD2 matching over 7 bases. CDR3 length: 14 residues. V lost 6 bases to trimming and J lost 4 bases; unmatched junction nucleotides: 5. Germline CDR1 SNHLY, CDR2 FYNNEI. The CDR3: CASSGGSGTGELFF. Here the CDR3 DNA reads TGTGCCAGCAGCGGGGGGTCCGGCACCGGGGAGCTGTTTTTT.